A selection of T cell receptor beta chains follows, all from one sample in a study of blood T cell repertoires in COVID-19. This table comes from immunoSEQ multiplex PCR, and its TCRdb copy is limited to in-frame clones, with some not included. The table records roughly 200,000 clones, around 80% of them present only once. Source material: peripheral blood. All receptors come from a woman aged 80 or over with COVID-19, enrolled during active disease. Each CDR3 is given with its conserved first and last residue. D genes are given only for firm matches. Clone size is stated in some rows and not others, as once, few, many or a class when expanded.

CDR3 protein	CDR3 DNA	D gene	V gene	J gene	clone size
CASSLVGAKNTGELFF	TGTGCCAGCAGCTTAGTGGGGGCGAAAAACACCGGGGAGCTGTTTTTT	-	TRBV11-2	TRBJ2-2	-
CASSRTGPGYTF	TGTGCCAGCAGTCGGACAGGGCCTGGCTACACCTTC	TRBD1	TRBV5-8	TRBJ1-2	-
CASSAGQGTYNEQFF	TGCGCCAGCAGCGCCGGACAGGGCACCTACAATGAGCAGTTCTTC	TRBD1	TRBV5-1	TRBJ2-1	few
CASSPPTGGYGYTF	TGTGCCAGCAGCCCCCCGACGGGAGGCTATGGCTACACCTTC	-	TRBV7-9	TRBJ1-2	-
CASSQIQDAEAFF	TGTGCCAGCAGCCAAATCCAGGATGCTGAAGCTTTCTTT	-	TRBV3-1/TRBV3-2	TRBJ1-1	-
CASSLAGSGTEAFF	TGTGCCAGCAGCTTGGCGGGGTCGGGCACTGAAGCTTTCTTT	-	TRBV5-5	TRBJ1-1	-
CASSQWFGGSNTEAFF	TGTGCCAGCAGCCAGTGGTTTGGGGGGTCGAACACTGAAGCTTTCTTT	-	TRBV3-1/TRBV3-2	TRBJ1-1	-
CASSPLGGRDSPLHF	TGTGCCAGCTCACCCCTAGGGGGCAGAGATTCACCCCTCCACTTT	TRBD1	TRBV18	TRBJ1-6	-
CASSPGGGTDTQYF	TGTGCCAGCTCCCCAGGGGGGGGCACAGATACGCAGTATTTT	-	TRBV18	TRBJ2-3	-
CASSLADSNQPQHF	TGTGCCAGCTCCCTCGCGGATAGCAATCAGCCCCAGCATTTT	-	TRBV6-5	TRBJ1-5	-
CASSIQGTLSNQPQHF	TGTGCCAGTAGTATACAGGGGACGTTGAGCAATCAGCCCCAGCATTTT	-	TRBV19	TRBJ1-5	-
CAVSPGTRGGEQFF	TGTGCCGTCTCCCCCGGGACTAGGGGTGGTGAGCAGTTCTTC	TRBD2	TRBV6-5	TRBJ2-1	-
CASSDQQGAYNEQFF	TGCGCCAGCAGTGACCAACAGGGGGCCTACAATGAGCAGTTCTTC	TRBD1	TRBV10-1	TRBJ2-1	-
CASSIHAGTNSPLHF	TGTGCCAGCAGCATCCACGCGGGAACTAATTCACCCCTCCACTTT	-	TRBV7-9	TRBJ1-6	-
CAITGNYGYTF	TGTGCCATCACAGGGAACTATGGCTACACCTTC	-	TRBV10-3	TRBJ1-2	-
CASSKGQAPDPLYGYTF	TGTGCCAGCAGCAAAGGACAGGCGCCTGACCCCCTATATGGCTACACCTTC	-	TRBV21-1	TRBJ1-2	-
CASSQQAGTGELFF	TGTGCCAGCAGCCAACAGGCGGGGACCGGGGAGCTGTTTTTT	-	TRBV3-1/TRBV3-2	TRBJ2-2	-
CASSEQGAGKTQYF	TGTGCCAGCAGCGAACAGGGGGCGGGGAAGACCCAGTACTTC	TRBD1	TRBV7-3	TRBJ2-5	-
CASSKGGAGLYGYTF	TGTGCCAGCAGCAAGGGGGGGGCAGGCCTCTATGGCTACACCTTC	-	TRBV21-1	TRBJ1-2	-
CASSRFGQPDGYTF	TGTGCCAGTAGTAGATTCGGACAGCCGGATGGCTACACCTTC	-	TRBV19	TRBJ1-2	-
CASSEQGARGDTQYF	TGTGCCAGCAGTGAACAGGGCGCGCGAGGAGATACGCAGTATTTT	-	TRBV6-4	TRBJ2-3	-
CASSPYYRAGPPNTEAFF	TGTGCCAGCAGCCCCTATTACAGGGCAGGACCTCCTAACACTGAAGCTTTCTTT	-	TRBV7-3	TRBJ1-1	-
CASSSDMNTEAFF	TGTGCCAGCTCATCTGACATGAACACTGAAGCTTTCTTT	-	TRBV18	TRBJ1-1	few
CASSSRDRDITDTQYF	TGTGCCAGCAGCTCCCGGGACAGGGATATCACAGATACGCAGTATTTT	TRBD1	TRBV7-2	TRBJ2-3	-
CASSVSPAPTGSGYTF	TGTGCCAGCAGCGTAAGCCCGGCCCCAACTGGGAGTGGCTACACCTTC	-	TRBV9	TRBJ1-2	-
CASSFRPLSGNTIYF	TGTGCCAGCAGCTTCAGGCCCCTCTCTGGAAACACCATATATTTT	-	TRBV5-8	TRBJ1-3	-
CASSGTSGGNEQFF	TGTGCCAGCAGCGGGACTAGCGGGGGGAATGAGCAGTTCTTC	TRBD2	TRBV3-1/TRBV3-2	TRBJ2-1	-
CASSYGASEPDEQYF	TGTGCCAGCAGTTACGGGGCTAGCGAACCCGACGAGCAGTACTTC	-	TRBV6-6	TRBJ2-7	-
CAISDRQENYGYTF	TGTGCCATCAGTGACCGACAGGAGAACTATGGCTACACCTTC	-	TRBV10-3	TRBJ1-2	-
CASSLDRSNQPQHF	TGTGCCAGCAGTTTGGACAGGAGCAATCAGCCCCAGCATTTT	TRBD1	TRBV27	TRBJ1-5	-
CASKTGGQNTEAFF	TGTGCCAGCAAGACAGGGGGGCAAAACACTGAAGCTTTCTTT	TRBD1	TRBV25-1	TRBJ1-1	-
CASSQERVANTEAFF	TGTGCCAGCAGCCAAGAGCGGGTCGCTAACACTGAAGCTTTCTTT	-	TRBV3-1/TRBV3-2	TRBJ1-1	-
CASSGPRGGANEQFF	TGTGCCAGCAGCGGCCCCCGGGGAGGAGCCAATGAGCAGTTCTTC	-	TRBV7-3	TRBJ2-1	-
CASSPGTGGRLRETQYF	TGTGCCAGCAGCCCCGGGACAGGGGGTCGGCTACGGGAGACCCAGTACTTC	TRBD1	TRBV5-6	TRBJ2-5	-
CASSPTGWETQYF	TGCGCCAGCAGCCCGACAGGGTGGGAGACCCAGTACTTC	TRBD1	TRBV5-1	TRBJ2-5	-
CASSTRLAGGRFSLVEQFF	TGTGCCAGCAGTACGCGACTAGCGGGGGGGCGCTTTAGTTTAGTTGAGCAGTTCTTC	TRBD2	TRBV28	TRBJ2-1	-
CASSAKSSGGANVLTF	TGTGCCAGCAGCGCGAAGAGTAGTGGTGGGGCCAACGTCCTGACTTTC	-	TRBV5-5	TRBJ2-6	-
CASRDTLNTEAFF	TGTGCCAGTAGGGACACCTTGAACACTGAAGCTTTCTTT	-	TRBV19	TRBJ1-1	-
CASSPTGQKNQPQHF	TGTGCCAGCTCACCTACCGGACAGAAGAATCAGCCCCAGCATTTT	-	TRBV18	TRBJ1-5	-
CASTVLGQIYSNQPQHF	TGTGCCAGTACCGTTCTCGGACAAATATATAGCAATCAGCCCCAGCATTTT	-	TRBV19	TRBJ1-5	-
CASSPRTETNTEAFF	TGTGCCAGCAGCCCTAGGACAGAGACGAACACTGAAGCTTTCTTT	-	TRBV7-8	TRBJ1-1	-
CASRTGTSGYPSTDTQYF	TGTGCCAGCAGGACCGGGACTAGTGGCTACCCTAGCACAGATACGCAGTATTTT	TRBD2	TRBV5-4	TRBJ2-3	once
CSVGPHQPQHF	TGCAGCGTTGGGCCACATCAGCCCCAGCATTTT	-	TRBV29-1	TRBJ1-5	-
CATITHISTEAFF	TGCGCCACCATCACCCACATAAGCACTGAAGCTTTCTTT	-	TRBV23-1	TRBJ1-1	-
CASSVGYGYTF	TGTGCCAGCAGTGTCGGCTATGGCTACACCTTC	-	TRBV12-3/TRBV12-4	TRBJ1-2	-
CASSITQISNQPQHF	TGTGCCAGTAGTATAACCCAGATTAGCAATCAGCCCCAGCATTTT	-	TRBV19	TRBJ1-5	-
CASSRGDNQPQHF	TGTGCCAGCTCACGGGGGGACAATCAGCCCCAGCATTTT	-	TRBV18	TRBJ1-5	-
CASSSAGSSGANVLTF	TGTGCCAGCAGTTCGGCGGGGTCCTCTGGGGCCAACGTCCTGACTTTC	-	TRBV6-5	TRBJ2-6	-
CATSGGQGADTQYF	TGTGCCACCAGCGGGGGACAGGGGGCAGATACGCAGTATTTT	TRBD1	TRBV15	TRBJ2-3	once
CASSLGDRGSSLHF	TGTGCCAGCAGCTTAGGGGACAGGGGTAGTTCCCTCCACTTT	TRBD1	TRBV5-5	TRBJ1-6	-
CASGPSRETQYF	TGTGCTAGTGGTCCGTCCCGGGAGACCCAGTACTTC	-	TRBV12-5	TRBJ2-5	-
CASSLAAPGGGYTF	TGTGCCAGCAGCTTGGCCGCCCCCGGCGGTGGCTACACCTTC	-	TRBV5-6	TRBJ1-2	-
CASRTGESPLHF	TGTGCCAGCAGGACAGGGGAATCACCCCTCCACTTT	TRBD1	TRBV12-3/TRBV12-4	TRBJ1-6	-
CASSLLENTEAFF	TGTGCCAGCAGCCTACTCGAAAACACTGAAGCTTTCTTT	-	TRBV6-2/TRBV6-3	TRBJ1-1	-
CSVSITGNYGYTF	TGCAGCGTCTCAATAACAGGGAACTATGGCTACACCTTC	-	TRBV29-1	TRBJ1-2	-